Sequencing of this TCR beta chain was carried out in a study of blood T cells in healthy people across ages. Points from the study as a whole: Unsorted PBMCs blocked a conclusive comparison of naive and antigen-experienced cells.

Primers used in a second PCR of about 6 to 11 cycles were a sample-barcoded 5' primer and a J-beta primer mix. Each cDNA molecule was tagged by a template-switch adaptor with 12 random nucleotides. TCRdb used MiXCR to reprocess the 5' RACE reads, holding one entry per CDR3 protein. Seen here are over 450,000 distinct CDR3 sequences, around 24% observed once, and the top ten hold approximately 10%. This clonotype showed up just a few times. No antigen is known for it. Germline CDR1 and CDR2: MNHEY and SVGEGT. V was clipped by 7 bases and J by 13 bases, with 14 bases between them. The CDR3 spans 11 residues. The same specimen was also included in a second study, on T cells of mothers and their children.

This sequence originates from a boy between 10 and 17 years old in good health. Sequenced sample: blood. The chain carries TRBV6-2 or TRBV6-3 and TRBJ2-1; D might be TRBD2 (5 bases). The CDR3 spells CASTNGVPQFF. CDR3 nucleotide sequence: TGTGCCAGCACCAACGGGGTGCCCCAGTTCTTC.